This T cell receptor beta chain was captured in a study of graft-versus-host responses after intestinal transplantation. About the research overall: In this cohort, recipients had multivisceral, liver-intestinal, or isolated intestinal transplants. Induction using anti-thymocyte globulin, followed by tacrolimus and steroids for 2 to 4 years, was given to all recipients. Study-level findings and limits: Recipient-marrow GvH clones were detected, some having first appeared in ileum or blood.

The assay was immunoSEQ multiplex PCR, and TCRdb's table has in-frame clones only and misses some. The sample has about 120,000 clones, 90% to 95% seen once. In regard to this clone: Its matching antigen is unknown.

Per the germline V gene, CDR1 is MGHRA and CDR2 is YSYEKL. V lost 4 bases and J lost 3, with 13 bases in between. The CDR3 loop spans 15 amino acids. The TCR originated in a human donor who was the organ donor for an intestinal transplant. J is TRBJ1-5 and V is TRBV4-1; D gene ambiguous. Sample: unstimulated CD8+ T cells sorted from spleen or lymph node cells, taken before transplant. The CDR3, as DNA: TGCGCCAGCAGCCCGGATACAAGGGCCAATCAGCCCCAGCATTTT. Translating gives CASSPDTRANQPQHF.